The entry that follows covers one TCR beta chain sequence. As yet, its antigen is unknown. Trimming stripped 6 bases from V and 4 bases from J, with 16 bases between. The CDR3 consists of 15 residues. Amplification of TCR beta used genomic DNA extracted from peripheral blood. This entry belongs to a study of T cell repertoires in aging, cancer and after chemotherapy. For the study at large: Healthy donor repertoires were recorded over several months to years and showed clear clonal overlap. Study-level findings and limits: Rebound thymic output was suggested by rising median generation probability during chemotherapy in each cancer cohort. Healthy donors lost TCR diversity with age mainly through richness, cancer patients through richness and evenness.

TRB rearrangements spanning V, D and J were amplified using mixed TRB-A/B primers. Each CDR3 protein is one row after TCRdb ran MiXCR on the multiplex PCR reads. This sample has some 10,000 distinct CDR3 sequences, with over 30% found just once. This clonotype was obtained from a human donor in good health. The sequencing sample was made of blood. The V gene is TRBV12-3 or TRBV12-4, the J gene TRBJ1-5; no clear D gene. CDR3 residues: CASRDVGISNQPQHF. The CDR3 DNA follows: TGTGCCAGCAGGGACGTCGGGATTTCAAATCAGCCCCAGCATTTT.